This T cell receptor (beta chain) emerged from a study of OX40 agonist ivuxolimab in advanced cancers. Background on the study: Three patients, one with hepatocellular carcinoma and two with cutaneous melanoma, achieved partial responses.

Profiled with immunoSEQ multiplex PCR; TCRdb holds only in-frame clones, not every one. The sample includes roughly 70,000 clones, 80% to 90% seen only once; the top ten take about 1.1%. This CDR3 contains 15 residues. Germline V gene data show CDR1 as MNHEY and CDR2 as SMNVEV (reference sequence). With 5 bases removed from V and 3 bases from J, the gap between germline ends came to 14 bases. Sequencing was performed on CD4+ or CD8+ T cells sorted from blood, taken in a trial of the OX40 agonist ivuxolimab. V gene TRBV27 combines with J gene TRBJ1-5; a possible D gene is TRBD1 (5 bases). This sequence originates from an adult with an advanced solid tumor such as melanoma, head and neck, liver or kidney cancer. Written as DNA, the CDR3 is TGTGCCAGCAGTCTCGCGCAGGGCCCCAATCAGCCCCAGCATTTT. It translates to CASSLAQGPNQPQHF.